Each of the 9 T cell receptor beta chains below was sequenced from the same sample in a study of blood T cell repertoires in COVID-19. The repertoire was sequenced with immunoSEQ multiplex PCR; TCRdb's copy has only in-frame clones and lacks some. Among 120,000 or so clones listed, around nine tenths were seen once. The sample consisted of peripheral blood. The receptor source for this set is a woman aged 50 to 60 with acute or convalescent COVID-19.

Only a few counts were recorded for this clone. The chain uses TRBV30 and TRBJ2-2; 9 bases map to TRBD1. Germline CDR1 and CDR2: GTSNPN and SVGIG (reference sequence). CDR3 length: 16 residues. The ends lost 1 base at V and 7 bases at J; junction bases unmatched: 10. CDR3: CAWSGGTGRNGGELFF. CDR3 in DNA: TGTGCCTGGAGTGGGGGGACAGGGCGGAATGGCGGGGAGCTGTTTTTT.

This chain joins TRBV19 and TRBJ1-5, with 8 bases fitting TRBD1. The germline V gene encodes CDR1 LNHDA and CDR2 SQIVND (reference sequence). The CDR3 length is 17 residues. The trim removed 3 bases at V and 2 bases at J, leaving 9 bases unmatched. For the CDR3, the DNA is TGTGCCAGTAGTATGCCCGGCGACAGGGGAGGCAATCAGCCCCAGCATTTT. It specifies CASSMPGDRGGNQPQHF. Full variable domain (remainder filled in from reference TRBV19 and TRBJ1-5): DGGITQSPKYLFRKEGQNVTLSCEQNLNHDAMYWYRQDPGQGLRLIYYSQIVNDFQKGDIAEGYSVSREKKESFPLTVTSAQKNPTAFYLCASSMPGDRGGNQPQHFGDGTRLSIL.

V gene TRBV6-1 combines with J gene TRBJ1-2, with TRBD1 matching 9 bases. V dropped 4 bases and J dropped 3; count of bases not matched to a gene: 9. Germline V gives CDR1 MNHNS, CDR2 SASEGT. This CDR3 is 16 amino acids long. CDR3 DNA: TGTGCCAGCAGTGTCTCCGGGACAGGGTCCTACTATGGCTACACCTTC. Its protein product is CASSVSGTGSYYGYTF.

Only a few counts were recorded for this clone. The gene calls are TRBV19 and TRBJ1-1, with D possibly TRBD1 on 5 matching bases. CDR3 length equals 13 residues. Germline CDR1 is LNHDA and CDR2 is SQIVND (reference sequence). V was cut by 6 bases and J by 6 bases, with 14 bases left in between. The chain's CDR3 is CASRPTVTAEAFF. CDR3 coding DNA: TGTGCCAGTAGACCGACAGTAACCGCTGAAGCTTTCTTT.

The V gene is TRBV10-3, the J gene TRBJ1-5; maybe TRBD1 (6 bases). The CDR3 has 13 residues. Germline V gene lookup returns CDR1 ENHRY and CDR2 SYGVKD. The V end lost 6 bases, the J end lost 1 base, and 7 bases lay between the germline ends. The CDR3 sequence: CAISGTSNQPQHF. As DNA, the CDR3 is TGTGCCATCAGCGGGACAAGCAATCAGCCCCAGCATTTT.

This rearrangement joins TRBV19 to TRBJ2-7, with 9 bases matching TRBD2. This CDR3 region has 15 residues. CDR1 is LNHDA, CDR2 SQIVND, per germline (reference sequence). The V segment lost 3 bases and the J segment 3 bases; nucleotides outside the gene matches: 6. CDR3 region: CASSMGLAFVYEQYF. For the CDR3, the DNA is TGTGCCAGTAGTATGGGACTAGCTTTCGTCTACGAGCAGTACTTC.

The J gene is TRBJ1-4, the V gene TRBV30; the D gene is possibly TRBD1 (5 bases). Looked up from germline, CDR1 is GTSNPN and CDR2 is SVGIG (reference sequence). This CDR3 contains 11 residues. With 3 bases removed from V and 10 bases from J, the gap between germline ends came to 9 bases. CDR3 loop: CAWRWGGKLFF. The CDR3 region has the DNA TGTGCCTGGAGGTGGGGGGGAAAACTGTTTTTT.

The chain recombines TRBV12-5 with TRBJ2-7; D is unclear. CDR1 LGHNT and CDR2 FRNRAP come from the germline V gene. The CDR3 spans 13 residues. V was clipped by 3 bases and J by 3 bases, with 9 bases between them. The CDR3 DNA reads as TGTGCTAGTGGTTTAGCTAGAGGCTACGAGCAGTACTTC. Amino acids: CASGLARGYEQYF. Filled out from reference TRBV12-5 and TRBJ2-7, the complete variable domain reads DARVTQTPRHKVTEMGQEVTMRCQPILGHNTVFWYRQTMMQGLELLAYFRNRAPLDDSGMPKDRFSAEMPDATLATLKIQPSEPRDSAVYFCASGLARGYEQYFGPGTRLTVT.

V and J are TRBV6-2 or TRBV6-3 and TRBJ1-2, with D perhaps matching TRBD1 (6 bases). The length of the CDR3 is 15 residues. CDR1 MNHEY and CDR2 SVGEGT come from the germline V gene. V gave up 4 bases and J gave up 0 bases, with 12 bases separating them. The CDR3 DNA reads as TGTGCCAGCAGTTCGGACAGACCCCCTAACTATGGCTACACCTTC. As protein: CASSSDRPPNYGYTF.